This T cell receptor beta chain was obtained from a study of T cell clones after liver transplantation. Across the whole study: At least one year of complete immunosuppression withdrawal without enzymes over twice normal defined tolerance. Study findings and constraints: These preliminary findings come from unstandardized post-transplant sampling times.

The CDR3 runs to 16 residues. The trim removed 4 bases at V and 8 bases at J, leaving 12 bases unmatched. In germline, CDR1 is SGHTA, CDR2 FQGNSA. TCRdb's copy holds only in-frame clones and misses some; the assay was immunoSEQ multiplex PCR. The sample contains 55,000 to 75,000 clones, about 70% of which appear only once. Concerning this clone: Its antigen is still unknown.

This rearrangement joins TRBV7-2 to TRBJ1-2; 11 nucleotides agree with TRBD1. The source was CD4+ T cells from blood, collected at the roughly 15-month timepoint. The clonotype originates from a human patient who received a liver transplant. A subset of T cells may come from the graft donor. The DNA for the CDR3 is TGTGCCAGCAGCTCGTTAAACTCCGGGACAGGGGGAGGCTACACCTTC. Protein: CASSSLNSGTGGGYTF.